The 2 T cell receptor beta chains below were found in one sample sequenced in a study of graft-versus-host responses after intestinal transplantation. Clones were read by immunoSEQ multiplex PCR, and TCRdb kept only the in-frame ones, dropping some. In the table there are about 17,000 clones, roughly three quarters of which are singletons. Lamina propria and intraepithelial lymphocytes were released by processing graft tissue. The sequencing here drew on ileum tissue, taken approximately 61 weeks after intestinal transplant. All receptors derive from a human patient who received an intestinal transplant, so some T cells may come from the graft donor.

The V call is TRBV6-5, the J call TRBJ2-5; TRBD2 might be the D (5 bases). The J call may be wrong; the DNA end is better matched by TRBJ2-7. This CDR3 region has 16 residues. Per germline, CDR1 MNHEY and CDR2 SVGAGI. The DNA for the CDR3 is TGTGCCAGCAGTTCTTTCGTTGGTACTAGTCTTTACGAGCAGTACTTC. Its translation: CASSSFVGTSLYEQYF.

This chain joins TRBV6-1 and TRBJ1-5, with a weak D call TRBD1 (5 bases). V was clipped by 4 bases and J by 5 bases, with 9 bases between them. The germline V gene encodes CDR1 MNHNS and CDR2 SASEGT. The CDR3 runs 13 residues. CDR3 amino acids: CASSVGAYQPQHF. CDR3 nucleotides: TGTGCCAGCAGTGTCGGGGCCTATCAGCCCCAGCATTTT.